This T cell receptor (beta chain) stems from a study of control samples from healthy donors and cancer patients (dated by TCRdb to about 2020). The method behind the library was the immunoSEQ multiplex PCR assay. The source is immuneACCESS, and TCRdb retained only in-frame sequences with V and J called. Part of the clones is not carried over; for the studies checked, unresolved V genes explain less than half of this, and the remainder is unexplained. The sample data list tens of thousands of clones, and over 85% of these were observed just once. The ten largest clonotypes hold roughly 2% of the sample. Including cysteine and phenylalanine, the CDR3 has 13 amino acids. Only the CDR3 region is kept as DNA, spanning 39 bases read in frame from base 1. V is reduced by 5 bases and J by 7 bases, leaving a spacing of 11 bases between them. According to the germline V gene (reference sequence), CDR1 reads LNHDA and CDR2 reads SQIVND.

Comment on this clone: The antigen it binds to is not known. No quality values exist for individual bases; no much larger clone is one base distant.

The sequence is built from TRBV19 and TRBJ1-4; there is no confident call for the D gene. The origin of this receptor is a woman aged 60 to 75 with head and neck cancer. Sample: PBMCs. Here is the DNA: TGTGCCAGTAGTGGAGACATAAGTGAAAAACTGTTTTTT. This yields the protein CASSGDISEKLFF.